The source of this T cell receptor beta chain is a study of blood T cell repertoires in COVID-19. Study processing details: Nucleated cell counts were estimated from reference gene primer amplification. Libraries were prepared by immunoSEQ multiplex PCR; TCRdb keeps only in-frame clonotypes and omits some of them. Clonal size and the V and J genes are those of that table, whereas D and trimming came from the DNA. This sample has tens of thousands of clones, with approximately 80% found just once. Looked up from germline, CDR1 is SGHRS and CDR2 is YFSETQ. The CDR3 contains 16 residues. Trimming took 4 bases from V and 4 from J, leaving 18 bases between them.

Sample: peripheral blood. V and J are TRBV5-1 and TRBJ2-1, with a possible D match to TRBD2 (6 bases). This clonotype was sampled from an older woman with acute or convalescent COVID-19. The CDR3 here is CASSPRISGPYNEQFF. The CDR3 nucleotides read TGCGCCAGCAGCCCCAGGATCAGCGGGCCTTACAATGAGCAGTTCTTC.